This T cell receptor (beta chain) came from a study of PD-L1 blockade in urothelial cancer. Study-level background: Males with bladder-origin urothelial cancer made up about 90% of the 29 patients.

Time point here: peripheral blood 6 weeks after treatment start. Trimming cost V 6 bases and J 2 bases; bases outside gene matches: 4. The germline gives CDR1 SGHDN, CDR2 FVKESK. The CDR3 contains 16 residues. Worth noting for this clone: Its cognate antigen is unknown.

Repertoires were generated with immunoSEQ multiplex PCR, while TCRdb's copy carries only in-frame clones and drops some. The sample has 80,000 to 95,000 clones; roughly 80% are singletons. Study results and caveats: More expansion of tumor-associated blood clones, seen at 3 weeks, marked durable-benefit patients.

The sample consisted of PBMCs, taken around atezolizumab (anti-PD-L1) treatment. The chain recombines TRBV14 with TRBJ2-1; 13 bases are shared with TRBD2. The TCR sequence derives from a man in his 70s with urothelial cancer. CDR3 sequence (DNA): TGTGCCAGCAGTCGACTAGCGGGGGGAACCTACAATGAGCAGTTCTTC. It is translated as CASSRLAGGTYNEQFF. The complete variable domain, with remaining parts taken from reference TRBV14 and TRBJ2-1, reads EAGVTQFPSHSVIEKGQTVTLRCDPISGHDNLYWYRRVMGKEIKFLLHFVKESKQDESGMPNNRFLAERTGGTYSTLKVQPAELEDSGVYFCASSRLAGGTYNEQFFGPGTRLTVL.